The following is a T cell receptor (beta chain) sequence with its context. The source of the sample is a study of CD8+ T cells in alopecia areata. CD4+ and CD8+ T cells were sorted from PBMCs. The authors extracted RNA and reverse transcribed it into cDNA as the sequencing template. Data came from immunoSEQ multiplex PCR; TCRdb stores just in-frame clones and leaves some out. This sample has about 150,000 clones, with about three fifths found just once. CDR1 and CDR2 (germline): MGHRA, YSYEKL. The CDR3 spans 13 residues. Trimming cost V 2 bases and J 7 bases, with 10 bases left between them. V and J are TRBV4-1 and TRBJ2-3; the D is unclear. The source of this sequence is a human donor in good health. The sample taken for sequencing was CD8+ T cells sorted from blood. The CDR3 DNA reads TGCGCCAGCAGCCAATCTGACTTATATACGCAGTATTTT. As protein: CASSQSDLYTQYF.